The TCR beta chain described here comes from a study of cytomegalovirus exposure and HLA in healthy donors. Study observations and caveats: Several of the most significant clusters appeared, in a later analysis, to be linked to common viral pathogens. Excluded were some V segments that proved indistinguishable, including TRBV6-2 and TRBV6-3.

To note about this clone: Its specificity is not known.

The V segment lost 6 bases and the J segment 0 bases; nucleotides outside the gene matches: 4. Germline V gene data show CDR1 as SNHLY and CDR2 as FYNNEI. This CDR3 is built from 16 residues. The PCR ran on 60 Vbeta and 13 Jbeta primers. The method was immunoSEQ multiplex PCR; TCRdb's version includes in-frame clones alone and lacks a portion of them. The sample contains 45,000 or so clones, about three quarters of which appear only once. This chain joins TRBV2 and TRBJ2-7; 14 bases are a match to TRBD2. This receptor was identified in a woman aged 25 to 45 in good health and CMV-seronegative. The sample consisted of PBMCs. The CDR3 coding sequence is TGTGCCAGCAGAGAGGGGACTAGCGGGGGCTCCTACGAGCAGTACTTC. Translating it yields CASREGTSGGSYEQYF.